This passage covers 19 T cell receptor beta chains from one sample sequenced in a study of T-cell memory formation after mild COVID-19. TCRdb re-derived calls from the 5' RACE reads in MiXCR, one entry per CDR3 protein. Of 110,000 to 150,000 distinct CDR3 sequences listed, under 30% are singletons. The specimen was PBMCs or a T cell subset sorted from them (not recorded which). The receptors originated from an adult woman who had mild COVID-19 (a few samples of this study predate the infection). Cell type and time point are not known.

J is TRBJ1-2 and V is TRBV9, with D possibly being TRBD1 (5 bases). The germline CDR1 and CDR2 sequences are SGDLS and YYNGEE. The CDR3 is 14 residues long. Trimming removed 0 bases from V and 0 bases from J, with 6 bases in between. Written as DNA, the CDR3 is TGTGCCAGCAGCGTAGGAGGGGCTAACTATGGCTACACCTTC. This gives the protein CASSVGGANYGYTF.

The chain links TRBV7-2 to TRBJ1-2; 12 nucleotides match TRBD1. The CDR3 spans 17 residues. CDR1 SGHTA and CDR2 FQGNSA come from the germline V gene. The J segment lost 2 bases and the V segment lost 3 bases, leaving 7 bases of the junction unmatched. CDR3 in amino acids: CASSFTRDRGRNYGYTF. CDR3 bases: TGTGCCAGCAGCTTTACCAGGGACAGGGGGCGAAACTATGGCTACACCTTC.

This clonotype occurred many times. The chain is built from TRBV5-1 and TRBJ2-7; 12 positions match TRBD1. CDR3 length equals 14 residues. Germline CDR1 and CDR2: SGHRS and YFSETQ. The junction had 4 bases not matched to a gene; V was cut back by 4 bases and J by 5 bases. CDR3 sequence (DNA): TGCGCCAGCAGCCTGGGACAGGGGGCAGACGAGCAGTACTTC. This encodes CASSLGQGADEQYF. Combining the CDR3 with reference TRBV5-1 and TRBJ2-7 gives the whole variable domain KAGVTQTPRYLIKTRGQQVTLSCSPISGHRSVSWYQQTPGQGLQFLFEYFSETQRNKGNFPGRFSGRQFSNSRSEMNVSTLELGDSALYLCASSLGQGADEQYFGPGTRLTVT.

In this sample, this clonotype turned up a few times. The chain uses TRBV6-4 and TRBJ2-1; 9 bases are shared with TRBD2. The CDR3 loop spans 16 amino acids. The trim removed 10 bases at V and 9 bases at J, leaving 19 bases unmatched. CDR1 and CDR2 (germline): MRHNA, SNTAGT. The CDR3 nucleotides read TGTGCCACCCGAGTTTCCGCGGGGGGGCATGACCCTGAGCAGTTCTTC. This codes for CATRVSAGGHDPEQFF.

The chain combines TRBV29-1 with TRBJ1-1; a possible D gene is TRBD1 (5 bases). The V end lost 6 bases, the J end lost 0 bases, and 14 bases lay between the germline ends. CDR1 and CDR2 from the germline V gene are SQVTM and ANQGSEA. The CDR3 has 14 amino acids. CDR3 amino acids: CSVSGESMNTEAFF. The DNA for the CDR3 is TGCAGCGTGTCGGGGGAGTCCATGAACACTGAAGCTTTCTTT.

This clonotype was seen only a few times. The CDR3 protein is CASSYDRSEEKLFF. CDR3 nucleotides: TGTGCCAGCAGCTATGACAGGTCGGAAGAAAAACTGTTTTTT. The chain links TRBV5-4 to TRBJ1-4; tentative D call: TRBD1 (6 bases). The CDR3 extends over 14 amino acids. V was shortened by 3 bases and J by 8 bases, with 14 bases between the two germline ends. Germline V gene sequence: CDR1 SGHNT, CDR2 YYREEE (reference sequence).

This chain joins TRBV12-3 or TRBV12-4 and TRBJ1-2; a possible D gene is TRBD1 (5 bases). The CDR3 consists of 13 residues. V dropped 3 bases and J dropped 3 bases, with 8 bases sitting between them. CDR3 nucleotide sequence: TGTGCCAGCAGTTTCGAGGGGTACTATGGCTACACCTTC. Protein product: CASSFEGYYGYTF.

The J gene is TRBJ2-1, the V gene TRBV20-1; D is unclear. V lost 4 bases and J 5 bases, leaving 9 bases between the germline ends. Germline V gene lookup returns CDR1 DFQATT and CDR2 SNEGSKA (reference sequence). This CDR3 region has 12 residues. The CDR3 loop reads CSAKTRDNEQFF. For the CDR3, the DNA is TGCAGTGCTAAGACTCGAGACAATGAGCAGTTCTTC.

CDR3 nucleotides: TGCAGTGCTAGAGGGGGGACTAGCGGGATTGATGAGCAGTTCTTC. Protein product: CSARGGTSGIDEQFF. V usage is TRBV20-1 and J usage is TRBJ2-1; 13 bases are shared with TRBD2. The CDR3 is 15 amino acids. After removal of 1 base from V and 8 bases from J, the junction contained 5 bases not matched to a gene. CDR1 is DFQATT, CDR2 SNEGSKA, per germline (reference sequence).

In its sample, this clonotype was seen a few times. The DNA of the CDR3 is TGCGCCAGCAGCCAAGACCGGGACGCCTGGGTCGGGTATGGCTACACCTTC. It yields the protein CASSQDRDAWVGYGYTF. The J gene is TRBJ1-2, the V gene TRBV4-3; D may be TRBD1 (5 bases). The V and J ends lost 0 bases and 5 bases respectively, with 19 bases between them. Germline V lookup: CDR1 LGHNA, CDR2 YSLEER. The CDR3 runs to 17 residues.

The rearrangement links TRBV24-1 to TRBJ2-1, with TRBD2 matching over 10 bases. J gave up 7 bases and V 2 bases, and 7 bases lay outside the gene matches. This CDR3 spans 16 amino acids. Germline V lookup: CDR1 KGHDR, CDR2 SFDVKD. CDR3 region: CATSDSLAGDPNEQFF. For the CDR3, the DNA is TGTGCCACCAGTGATTCCCTAGCGGGAGACCCGAATGAGCAGTTCTTC.

This clonotype was detected a few times. V is TRBV6-4 and J is TRBJ1-2; D not certain. V gave up 4 bases and J gave up 6 bases, with 15 bases separating them. This CDR3 has 14 residues. Germline V gene sequence: CDR1 MRHNA, CDR2 SNTAGT. In nucleotides, the CDR3 is TGTGCCAGCAGTGCAGGCAGGCTTTCCGATGGCTACACCTTC. This sequence encodes CASSAGRLSDGYTF.

The J gene is TRBJ2-3, the V gene TRBV29-1; 9 bases line up with TRBD2. CDR3 length: 17 residues. The J segment lost 0 bases and the V segment lost 5 bases, leaving 12 bases of the junction unmatched. Germline values: CDR1 SQVTM, CDR2 ANQGSEA. In DNA form, the CDR3 reads TGCAGCGTTCCTCATTCGACTAGCGGAGCCAGCACAGATACGCAGTATTTT. Protein product: CSVPHSTSGASTDTQYF.

This chain joins TRBV12-3 or TRBV12-4 and TRBJ2-1; D may correspond to TRBD1 or TRBD2 (5 bases each). The V and J ends lost 0 bases and 2 bases respectively, with 11 bases between them. The CDR3 sequence is 16 residues long. The DNA of the CDR3 is TGTGCCAGCAGTTTAGCGCCCCGGGGCCCCTACAATGAGCAGTTCTTC. Protein product: CASSLAPRGPYNEQFF.

This clonotype occurred a few times. The V gene is TRBV28, the J gene TRBJ2-1, with TRBD1 matching 9 bases. The CDR3 extends over 18 amino acids. V lost 8 bases and J lost 8; bases outside the gene matches: 22. Germline V gene sequence: CDR1 MDHEN, CDR2 SYDVKM. For the CDR3, the DNA is TGTGCCAGCTCTTACGTCCGGGACAGGGTTTTGGGTATATATGAGCAGTTCTTC. This translates into CASSYVRDRVLGIYEQFF.

The chain carries TRBV7-9 and TRBJ2-2; TRBD1 might be the D (6 bases). The CDR3 totals 19 residues. V gave up 0 bases and J gave up 0 bases, with 17 bases separating them. Germline CDR1 is SEHNR and CDR2 is FQNEAQ (reference sequence). CDR3 bases: TGTGCCAGCAGCTTAGCGAGACAGGCCGCCGTCCCGAACACCGGGGAGCTGTTTTTT. Amino acids: CASSLARQAAVPNTGELFF.

This clonotype was found a few times. The chain links TRBV4-3 to TRBJ2-1; 8 bases align to TRBD2. The CDR3 runs to 17 residues. J gave up 3 bases and V 1 base, and 8 bases lay outside the gene matches. Germline CDR1 is LGHNA and CDR2 is YSLEER. CDR3 in amino acids: CASSQAVSREDYNEQFF. The CDR3 nucleotides are TGCGCCAGCAGCCAAGCCGTGTCGCGGGAGGACTACAATGAGCAGTTCTTC.

The genes are TRBV15 and TRBJ1-5; D not certain. The CDR3 contains 12 residues. CDR1 and CDR2 (germline): LNHNV, YYDKDF (reference sequence). The germline V and J ends were trimmed by 3 bases and 4 bases, with 4 bases remaining between them. The CDR3, as DNA: TGTGCCACCAGCAGCGTAAATCAGCCCCAGCATTTT. Its protein product is CATSSVNQPQHF.

V and J are TRBV7-9 and TRBJ2-2; TRBD2 matches at 7 bases. CDR3 length: 15 residues. V was pared by 2 bases and J by 4 bases, with 4 bases of the junction left unmatched. Germline-derived CDR1 and CDR2 are SEHNR and FQNEAQ (reference sequence). CDR3 sequence reads: CASSLISGGTGELFF. The CDR3 nucleotides are TGTGCCAGCAGCTTAATATCGGGAGGCACCGGGGAGCTGTTTTTT.